This T cell receptor (beta chain) was found in a study of blood T cell repertoires in COVID-19. The method was immunoSEQ multiplex PCR; TCRdb's version includes in-frame clones alone and lacks a portion of them. The sample shows 160,000 or so clones, 80% of them seen only once. A few counts support this clone. V lost 0 bases and J 2 bases, leaving 20 bases between the germline ends. The CDR3 is made up of 19 amino acids. Germline V gene sequence: CDR1 MRHNA, CDR2 SNTAGT. The receptor comes from a man aged 60 to 69 with acute or convalescent COVID-19. Sequencing input: peripheral blood. This rearrangement joins TRBV6-4 to TRBJ1-5; D ambiguous. The CDR3 here is CASSDSNRGEGRGNQPQHF. As DNA, the CDR3 is TGTGCCAGCAGTGACTCGAATAGAGGTGAGGGAAGAGGCAATCAGCCCCAGCATTTT.